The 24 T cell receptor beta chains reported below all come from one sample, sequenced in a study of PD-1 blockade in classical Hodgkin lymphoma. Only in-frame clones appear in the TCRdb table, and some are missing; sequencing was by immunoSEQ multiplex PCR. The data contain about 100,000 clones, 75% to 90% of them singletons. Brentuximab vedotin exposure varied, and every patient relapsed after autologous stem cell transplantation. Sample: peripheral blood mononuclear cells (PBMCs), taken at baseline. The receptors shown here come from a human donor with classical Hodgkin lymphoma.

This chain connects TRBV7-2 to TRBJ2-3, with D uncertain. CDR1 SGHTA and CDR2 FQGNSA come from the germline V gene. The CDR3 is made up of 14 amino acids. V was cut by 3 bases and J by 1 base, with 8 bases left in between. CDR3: CASSLPRGTDTQYF. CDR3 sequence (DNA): TGTGCCAGCAGCTTGCCGAGAGGCACAGATACGCAGTATTTT.

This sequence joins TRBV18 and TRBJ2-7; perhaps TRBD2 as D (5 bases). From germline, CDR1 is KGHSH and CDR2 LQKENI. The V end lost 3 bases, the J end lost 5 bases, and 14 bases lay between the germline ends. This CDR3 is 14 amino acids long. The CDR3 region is CASSPTGSEDEQYF. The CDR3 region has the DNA TGTGCCAGCTCACCGACGGGGTCCGAGGACGAGCAGTACTTC.

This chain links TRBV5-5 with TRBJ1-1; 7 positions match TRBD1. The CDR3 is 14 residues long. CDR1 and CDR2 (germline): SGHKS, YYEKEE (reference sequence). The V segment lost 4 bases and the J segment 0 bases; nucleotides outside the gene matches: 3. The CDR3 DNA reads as TGTGCCAGCAGCATTGGACAGGTGAACACTGAAGCTTTCTTT. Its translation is CASSIGQVNTEAFF.

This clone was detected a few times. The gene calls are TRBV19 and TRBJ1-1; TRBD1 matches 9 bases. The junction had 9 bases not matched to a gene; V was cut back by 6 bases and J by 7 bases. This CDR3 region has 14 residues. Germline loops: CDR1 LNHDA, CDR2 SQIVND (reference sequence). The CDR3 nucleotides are TGTGCCAGTAGAGGGTACGGGGACAGGGATGAAGCTTTCTTT. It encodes CASRGYGDRDEAFF.

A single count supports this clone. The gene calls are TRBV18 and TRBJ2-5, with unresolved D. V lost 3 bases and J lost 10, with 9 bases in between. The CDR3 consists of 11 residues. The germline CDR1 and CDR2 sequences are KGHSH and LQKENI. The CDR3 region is CASSPGEVQYF. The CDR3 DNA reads TGTGCCAGCTCACCGGGCGAGGTCCAGTACTTC.

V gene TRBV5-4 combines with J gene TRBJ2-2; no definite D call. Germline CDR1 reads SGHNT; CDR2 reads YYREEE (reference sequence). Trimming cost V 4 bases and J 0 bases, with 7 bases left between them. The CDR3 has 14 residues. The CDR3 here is CASSKWTNTGELFF. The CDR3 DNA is TGTGCCAGCAGCAAATGGACGAACACCGGGGAGCTGTTTTTT.

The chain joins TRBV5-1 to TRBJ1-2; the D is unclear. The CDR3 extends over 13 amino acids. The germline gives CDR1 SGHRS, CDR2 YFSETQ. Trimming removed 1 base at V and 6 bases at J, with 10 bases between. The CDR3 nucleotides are TGCGCCAGCAGCTTGTCAATTGAGGATGGCTACACCTTC. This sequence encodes CASSLSIEDGYTF.

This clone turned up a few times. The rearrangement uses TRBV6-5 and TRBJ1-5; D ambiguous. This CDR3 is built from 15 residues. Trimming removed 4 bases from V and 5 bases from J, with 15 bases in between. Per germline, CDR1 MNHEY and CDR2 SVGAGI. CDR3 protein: CASSSGIPRDQPQHF. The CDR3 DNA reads TGTGCCAGCAGTTCGGGCATTCCGAGGGATCAGCCCCAGCATTTT.

The CDR3 nucleotides are TGTGCCAGCAGCTTGGCCGGGACTGGCATGAACACTGAAGCTTTCTTT. Translation: CASSLAGTGMNTEAFF. This chain uses TRBV5-6 with TRBJ1-1; maybe TRBD1 (5 bases). V shed 0 bases and J shed 0 bases, with 12 bases lying between them. The CDR3 covers 16 residues. The germline V gene has CDR1 SGHDT and CDR2 YYEEEE.

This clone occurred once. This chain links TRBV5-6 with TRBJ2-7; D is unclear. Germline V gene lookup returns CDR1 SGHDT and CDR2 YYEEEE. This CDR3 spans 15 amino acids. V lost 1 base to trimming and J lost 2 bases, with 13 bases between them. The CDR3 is CASSLSPALAYEQYF. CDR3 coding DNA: TGTGCCAGCAGCTTGAGTCCGGCCTTAGCCTACGAGCAGTACTTC.

CDR3 DNA: TGTGCCAGCAGCTTGGCCCCGGGGGGGAGGCAAGAGACCCAGTACTTC. It specifies CASSLAPGGRQETQYF. The chain is built from TRBV5-4 and TRBJ2-5; 8 bases match TRBD2. The CDR3 sequence is 16 residues long. Germline loops: CDR1 SGHNT, CDR2 YYREEE (reference sequence). V dropped 0 bases and J dropped 2; count of bases not matched to a gene: 6.

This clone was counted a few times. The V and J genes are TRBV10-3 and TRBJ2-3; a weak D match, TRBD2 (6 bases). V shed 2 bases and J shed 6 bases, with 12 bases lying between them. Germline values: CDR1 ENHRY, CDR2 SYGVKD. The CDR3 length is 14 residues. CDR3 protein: CAISELGGVDTQYF. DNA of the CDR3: TGTGCCATCAGTGAGCTCGGGGGTGTGGATACGCAGTATTTT.

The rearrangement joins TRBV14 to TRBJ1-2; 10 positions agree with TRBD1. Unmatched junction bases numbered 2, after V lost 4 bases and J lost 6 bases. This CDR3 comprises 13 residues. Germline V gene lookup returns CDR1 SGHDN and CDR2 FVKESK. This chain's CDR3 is CASSPGQGDGYTF. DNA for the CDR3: TGTGCCAGCAGCCCCGGACAGGGGGATGGCTACACCTTC.

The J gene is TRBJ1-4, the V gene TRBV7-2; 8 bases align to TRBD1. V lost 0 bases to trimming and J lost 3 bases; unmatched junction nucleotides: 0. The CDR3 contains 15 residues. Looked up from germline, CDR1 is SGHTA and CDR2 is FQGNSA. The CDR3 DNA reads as TGTGCCAGCAGCTTAGCGACAGGGGCTAATGAAAAACTGTTTTTT. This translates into CASSLATGANEKLFF.

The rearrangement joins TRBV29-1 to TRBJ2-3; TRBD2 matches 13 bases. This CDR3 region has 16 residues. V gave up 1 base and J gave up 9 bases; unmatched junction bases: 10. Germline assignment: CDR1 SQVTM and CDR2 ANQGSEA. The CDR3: CSVEGPGLAGYGTQYF. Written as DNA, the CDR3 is TGCAGCGTTGAAGGGCCGGGACTAGCGGGATATGGAACGCAGTATTTT.

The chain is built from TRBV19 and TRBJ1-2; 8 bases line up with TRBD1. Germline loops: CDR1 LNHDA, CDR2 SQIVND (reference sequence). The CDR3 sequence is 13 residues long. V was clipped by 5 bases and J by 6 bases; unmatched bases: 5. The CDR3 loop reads CASSADREHGYTF. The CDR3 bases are TGTGCCAGTAGTGCGGACAGGGAGCATGGCTACACCTTC.

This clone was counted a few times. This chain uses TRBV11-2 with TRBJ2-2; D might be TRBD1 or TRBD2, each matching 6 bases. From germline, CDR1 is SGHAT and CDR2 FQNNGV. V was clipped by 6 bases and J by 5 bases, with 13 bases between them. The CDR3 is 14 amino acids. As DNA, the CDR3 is TGTGCCAGCAGAGTAGGGGGGATAACCGGGGAGCTGTTTTTT. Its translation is CASRVGGITGELFF.

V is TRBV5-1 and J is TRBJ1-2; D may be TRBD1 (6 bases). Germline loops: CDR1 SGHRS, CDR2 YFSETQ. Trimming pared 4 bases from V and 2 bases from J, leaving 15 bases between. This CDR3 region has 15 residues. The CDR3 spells CASSLRDTPNYGYTF. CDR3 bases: TGCGCCAGCAGCCTACGGGACACACCGAACTATGGCTACACCTTC. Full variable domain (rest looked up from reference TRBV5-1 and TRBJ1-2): KAGVTQTPRYLIKTRGQQVTLSCSPISGHRSVSWYQQTPGQGLQFLFEYFSETQRNKGNFPGRFSGRQFSNSRSEMNVSTLELGDSALYLCASSLRDTPNYGYTFGSGTRLTVV.

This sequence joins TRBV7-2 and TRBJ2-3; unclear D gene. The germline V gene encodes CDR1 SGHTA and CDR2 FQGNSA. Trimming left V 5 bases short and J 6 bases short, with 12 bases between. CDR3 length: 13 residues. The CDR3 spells CASSLKVGDTQYF. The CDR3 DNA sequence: TGTGCCAGCAGCCTCAAGGTGGGGGATACGCAGTATTTT.

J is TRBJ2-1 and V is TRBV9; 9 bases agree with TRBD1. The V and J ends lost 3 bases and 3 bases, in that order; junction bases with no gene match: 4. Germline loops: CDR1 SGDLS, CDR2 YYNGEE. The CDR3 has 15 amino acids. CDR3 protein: CASSGTTGGYNEQFF. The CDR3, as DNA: TGTGCCAGCAGCGGAACGACAGGGGGCTACAATGAGCAGTTCTTC. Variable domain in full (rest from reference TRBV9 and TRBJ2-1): DSGVTQTPKHLITATGQRVTLRCSPRSGDLSVYWYQQSLDQGLQFLIQYYNGEERAKGNILERFSAQQFPDLHSELNLSSLELGDSALYFCASSGTTGGYNEQFFGPGTRLTVL.

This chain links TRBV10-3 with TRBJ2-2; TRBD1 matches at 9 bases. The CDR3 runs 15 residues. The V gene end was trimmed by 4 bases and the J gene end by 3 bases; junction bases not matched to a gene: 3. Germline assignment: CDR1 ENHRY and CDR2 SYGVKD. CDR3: CAISVTGGDTGELFF. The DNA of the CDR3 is TGTGCCATCAGTGTGACAGGGGGGGACACCGGGGAGCTGTTTTTT.

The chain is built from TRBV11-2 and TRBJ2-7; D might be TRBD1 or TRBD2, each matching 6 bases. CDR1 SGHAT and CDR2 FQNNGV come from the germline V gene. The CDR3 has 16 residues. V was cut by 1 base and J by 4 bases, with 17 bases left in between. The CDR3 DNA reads TGTGCCAGCAGCTTAGCGTCTGCGGGACAAGGTTACGAGCAGTACTTC. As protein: CASSLASAGQGYEQYF.

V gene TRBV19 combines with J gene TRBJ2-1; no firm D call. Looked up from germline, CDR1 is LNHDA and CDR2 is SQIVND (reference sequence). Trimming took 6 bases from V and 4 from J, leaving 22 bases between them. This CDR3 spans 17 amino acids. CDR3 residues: CASSLLFLEVGYNEQFF. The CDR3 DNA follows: TGTGCCAGTAGCCTCCTCTTTTTAGAGGTGGGGTACAATGAGCAGTTCTTC.

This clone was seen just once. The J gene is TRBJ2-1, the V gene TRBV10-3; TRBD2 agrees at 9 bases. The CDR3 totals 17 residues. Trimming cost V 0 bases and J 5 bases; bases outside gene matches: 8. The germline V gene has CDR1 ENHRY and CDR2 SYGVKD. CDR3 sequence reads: CAISESGASGDNNEQFF. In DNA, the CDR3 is TGTGCCATCAGTGAGTCTGGGGCTAGCGGGGATAACAATGAGCAGTTCTTC.